This T cell receptor (beta chain) was found in a study of early T cells in non-severe SARS-CoV-2 infection. On the study more broadly: The input, bulk RNA from unsorted whole blood, was sequenced, and chains were unpaired.

General observations from the study: Matching results from VDJdb favored anti-spike CD8 responses, leaving private and CD4 specificities undetected.

Researchers tagged individual cDNA molecules with unique molecular identifiers. TCRdb reanalysed the 5' RACE reads using MiXCR and keeps one entry per CDR3 protein. This sample yields 100,000 to 120,000 distinct CDR3 sequences, of which around 12% are seen a single time; approximately 4% belongs to the top ten. This clonotype appeared a few times. Its antigen is as yet unknown. The CDR3 sequence is 14 residues long. Trimming stripped 0 bases from V and 1 base from J, with 7 bases between. Germline V lookup: CDR1 SGDLS, CDR2 YYNGEE. The clonotype comes from an adult who was a healthcare worker with PCR-confirmed SARS-CoV-2 infection or an uninfected control (not recorded which). The chain is built from TRBV9 and TRBJ1-1; no definite D call. The sequencing used whole blood, collected at baseline. CDR3 sequence reads: CASSVEMKNTEAFF. The CDR3 DNA is TGTGCCAGCAGCGTAGAGATGAAGAACACTGAAGCTTTCTTT.